These T cell receptor beta chains were read from a single sample in a study of cytomegalovirus exposure and HLA in healthy donors. Repertoires were generated with immunoSEQ multiplex PCR, while TCRdb's copy carries only in-frame clones and drops some. Among approximately 130,000 clones listed, about 82% were seen once. The sequenced material came from PBMCs. These receptors were collected from a boy between 10 and 17 years old in good health and CMV-seronegative. Both conserved end residues are part of each CDR3. Fields, in order: V gene, J gene, CDR3 protein.

V gene: TRBV30
J gene: TRBJ1-2
CDR3 protein: CAWSLSGTQGYTF

V gene: TRBV10-1
J gene: TRBJ2-1
CDR3 protein: CARNSSGSRYNEQFF

V gene: TRBV6-1
J gene: TRBJ1-2
CDR3 protein: CACWGGLGYGYTF

V gene: TRBV6-5
J gene: TRBJ1-1
CDR3 protein: CASTNGGTLNTEAFF

V gene: TRBV2
J gene: TRBJ2-5
CDR3 protein: CASSGIGLVGETQYF

V gene: TRBV29-1
J gene: TRBJ2-5
CDR3 protein: CSVVRETQYF

V gene: TRBV4-3
J gene: TRBJ2-7
CDR3 protein: CASSQEWAGGPYEQYF

V gene: TRBV27
J gene: TRBJ1-1
CDR3 protein: CASSLVVQGDAFF

V gene: TRBV30
J gene: TRBJ2-1
CDR3 protein: CAWSVGLAGEQFF

V gene: TRBV19
J gene: TRBJ1-1
CDR3 protein: CATGPREAEAFF

V gene: TRBV6-1
J gene: TRBJ1-3
CDR3 protein: CASSPRGSQNTIYF

V gene: TRBV30
J gene: TRBJ1-4
CDR3 protein: CAWSVGHATNEKLFF

V gene: TRBV7-9
J gene: TRBJ2-3
CDR3 protein: CSSSPGLAGRGGDTQYF

V gene: TRBV2
J gene: TRBJ2-6
CDR3 protein: CASRSRASGANVLTF

V gene: TRBV27
J gene: TRBJ2-3
CDR3 protein: CASSFFPDTQYF

V gene: TRBV4-1
J gene: TRBJ2-1
CDR3 protein: CASSQGWGPSYNEQFF